These 21 T cell receptor beta chains were sequenced from one sample in a study of T cell responses to AZD1222 COVID-19 vaccine. Produced via immunoSEQ multiplex PCR; TCRdb's table is partial and in-frame only. The table records fewer than 120,000 clones, approximately 90% of them present only once. The starting material was peripheral blood, obtained on day 0 of AZD1222 vaccination. The source of these receptors is an adult in good health.

This sequence joins TRBV3-1 (or the pseudogene TRBV3-2) and TRBJ2-1; 8 bases are a match to TRBD2. Germline CDR1 is LGHDT and CDR2 is YNNKEL (reference sequence). CDR3 length: 15 residues. V shed 4 bases, J shed 4 bases, and the junction held 6 bases outside the gene matches. CDR3: CASSRYQRGYNEQFF. The CDR3 DNA reads as TGTGCCAGCAGCCGATACCAGCGGGGGTACAATGAGCAGTTCTTC.

This chain joins TRBV6-5 and TRBJ1-4; D is possibly TRBD1 (5 bases). Germline values: CDR1 MNHEY, CDR2 SVGAGI. With 7 bases removed from V and 7 bases from J, the gap between germline ends came to 19 bases. The CDR3 loop spans 15 amino acids. The CDR3 DNA sequence: TGTGCCAGCATCCCGACCTCGAATGGGGGTGAAAAACTGTTTTTT. This translates into CASIPTSNGGEKLFF.

The rearrangement uses TRBV19 and TRBJ2-5; D might be TRBD2 (5 bases). CDR1 is LNHDA and CDR2 is SQIVND in the germline V gene (reference sequence). Trimming removed 6 bases at V and 3 bases at J, with 14 bases between. This CDR3 is built from 14 residues. The CDR3 bases are TGTGCCAGTAGAACGGTGGAGGAAGAAGAGACCCAGTACTTC. Translating it yields CASRTVEEEETQYF.

This clone was counted between two and nine times. The gene calls are TRBV5-6 and TRBJ1-5; 7 bases match TRBD1. Per the germline V gene, CDR1 is SGHDT and CDR2 is YYEEEE. After removal of 4 bases from V and 7 bases from J, the junction contained 8 bases not matched to a gene. CDR3 length: 14 amino acids. DNA for the CDR3: TGTGCCAGCAGCCTACAGGGGATAAAGCAGCCCCAGCATTTT. Its translation: CASSLQGIKQPQHF. Combining the CDR3 with reference TRBV5-6 and TRBJ1-5 gives the whole variable domain DAGVTQSPTHLIKTRGQQVTLRCSPKSGHDTVSWYQQALGQGPQFIFQYYEEEERQRGNFPDRFSGHQFPNYSSELNVNALLLGDSALYLCASSLQGIKQPQHFGDGTRLSIL.

The V call is TRBV7-6, the J call TRBJ2-2; 9 bases line up with TRBD1. The CDR3 loop spans 15 amino acids. CDR1 and CDR2 (germline): SGHVS, FNYEAQ. V lost 5 bases and J lost 6; bases outside the gene matches: 7. CDR3: CASSLSGQGSGELFF. Written as DNA, the CDR3 is TGTGCCAGCAGCCTATCCGGACAGGGGTCCGGGGAGCTGTTTTTT.

V and J are TRBV29-1 and TRBJ2-7; perhaps D is TRBD1 or TRBD2 (7 bases each). The germline V gene encodes CDR1 SQVTM and CDR2 ANQGSEA. V dropped 5 bases and J dropped 6 bases, with 14 bases sitting between them. The CDR3 loop spans 12 amino acids. CDR3 amino acids: CSVLTGEGEQYF. The DNA for the CDR3 is TGCAGCGTTCTTACAGGGGAGGGCGAGCAGTACTTC.

This chain uses TRBV10-3 with TRBJ2-5; TRBD1 agrees at 8 bases. After removal of 6 bases from V and 5 bases from J, the junction contained 8 bases not matched to a gene. This CDR3 comprises 14 residues. CDR1 is ENHRY, CDR2 SYGVKD, per germline. The CDR3 spells CAIRTGDWGETQYF. DNA for the CDR3: TGTGCCATCAGGACAGGGGACTGGGGGGAGACCCAGTACTTC.

V usage is TRBV6-5 and J usage is TRBJ1-1, with TRBD1 as a possible D gene (5 bases). This CDR3 is 14 amino acids long. V shed 7 bases and J shed 3 bases, with 15 bases lying between them. Looked up from germline, CDR1 is MNHEY and CDR2 is SVGAGI. The CDR3 spells CASISGGGDTEAFF. CDR3 DNA sequence: TGTGCCAGCATATCAGGCGGGGGGGACACTGAAGCTTTCTTT.

This chain connects TRBV19 to TRBJ1-1; 9 nucleotides line up with TRBD1. Germline assignment: CDR1 LNHDA and CDR2 SQIVND (reference sequence). CDR3 length: 12 amino acids. Unmatched junction bases numbered 1, after V lost 1 base and J lost 10 bases. CDR3 sequence (DNA): TGTGCCAGTAGTATAGTGGACAGGGGAGCTTTCTTT. Residues: CASSIVDRGAFF.

CDR3 sequence (DNA): TGCGCCAGCAGCTTGGCGGGGCCGGTCGGCATCGGGGAGCTGTTTTTT. It translates to CASSLAGPVGIGELFF. The rearrangement links TRBV5-1 to TRBJ2-2; D might be TRBD1 or TRBD2, each matching 5 bases. The CDR3 is 16 amino acids. Germline values: CDR1 SGHRS, CDR2 YFSETQ. V was clipped by 0 bases and J by 7 bases, with 16 bases between them.

The chain carries TRBV19 and TRBJ1-2; the match to TRBD1 covers 7 bases. The CDR3 has 12 amino acids. Germline V CDR1 and CDR2: LNHDA, SQIVND (reference sequence). J gave up 13 bases and V 5 bases, and 10 bases lay outside the gene matches. CDR3 sequence (DNA): TGTGCCAGTAGTTGGACAGGAGGGGTGCGCACCTTC. Protein sequence: CASSWTGGVRTF.

CDR3: CASRSHRAQPQHF. The CDR3 DNA reads TGTGCCAGCAGATCTCACAGGGCTCAGCCCCAGCATTTT. The V gene is TRBV28, the J gene TRBJ1-5; a possible D gene is TRBD1 (6 bases). The germline V and J ends were trimmed by 6 bases and 6 bases, with 12 bases remaining between them. In germline, CDR1 is MDHEN, CDR2 SYDVKM. There are 13 residues in the CDR3. The full variable domain, rest sourced from reference TRBV28 and TRBJ1-5, is DVKVTQSSRYLVKRTGEKVFLECVQDMDHENMFWYRQDPGLGLRLIYFSYDVKMKEKGDIPEGYSVSREKKERFSLILESASTNQTSMYLCASRSHRAQPQHFGDGTRLSIL.

The J gene is TRBJ1-1, the V gene TRBV13; 7 positions match TRBD1. V dropped 1 base and J dropped 0; count of bases not matched to a gene: 11. The germline V gene has CDR1 PRHDT and CDR2 FYEKMQ (reference sequence). The CDR3 runs 18 residues. The CDR3 bases are TGTGCCAGCAGCTTAGTAAGAAACCAACAGGGGATGAACACTGAAGCTTTCTTT. Translation gives CASSLVRNQQGMNTEAFF.

The chain carries TRBV12-3 or TRBV12-4 and TRBJ1-6; D is uncertain. V dropped 10 bases and J dropped 7 bases, with 14 bases sitting between them. The CDR3 loop spans 13 amino acids. CDR3 in amino acids: CAILKDPNSPLHF. In DNA, the CDR3 is TGTGCCATTCTGAAGGACCCCAATTCACCCCTCCACTTT.

The chain joins TRBV19 to TRBJ2-1; 7 bases are shared with TRBD2. V lost 3 bases and J lost 5; bases outside the gene matches: 7. The germline gives CDR1 LNHDA, CDR2 SQIVND (reference sequence). This CDR3 is built from 15 residues. The CDR3 DNA reads TGTGCCAGTAGTATTGGGAGCGGGAAACACAATGAGCAGTTCTTC. This encodes CASSIGSGKHNEQFF.

This clone was found once. The chain couples TRBV19 to TRBJ1-1, with a possible D match to TRBD1 (5 bases). Trimming removed 6 bases from V and 5 bases from J, with 13 bases in between. Looked up from germline, CDR1 is LNHDA and CDR2 is SQIVND (reference sequence). The CDR3 sequence is 13 residues long. The CDR3 sequence is CASSNTRGTEAFF. CDR3 nucleotides: TGTGCCAGTAGCAATACGCGGGGGACTGAAGCTTTCTTT.

Only a few counts were recorded for this clone. The V call is TRBV28, the J call TRBJ2-7; the D gene is possibly TRBD2 (6 bases). The V and J ends lost 10 bases and 1 base respectively, with 14 bases between them. CDR1 is MDHEN, CDR2 SYDVKM, per germline. The CDR3 is made up of 13 amino acids. CDR3 sequence reads: CAITGVGSYEQYF. CDR3 bases: TGTGCCATTACGGGGGTAGGGTCCTACGAGCAGTACTTC.

The chain has TRBV6-5 and TRBJ1-5; D call uncertain. V lost 5 bases and J lost 2, with 10 bases in between. Germline CDR1 is MNHEY and CDR2 is SVGAGI. The CDR3 consists of 14 residues. The CDR3 region has the DNA TGTGCCAGCAGTCCGGACTCTCGCAATCAGCCCCAGCATTTT. Translating it yields CASSPDSRNQPQHF.

The genes are TRBV28 and TRBJ1-3, with D possibly being TRBD1 (6 bases). Trimming stripped 6 bases from V and 2 bases from J, with 11 bases between. In germline, CDR1 is MDHEN, CDR2 SYDVKM. The CDR3 consists of 14 residues. CDR3 sequence: CASRPGGTGNTIYF. The CDR3 DNA follows: TGTGCCAGCAGGCCGGGGGGCACTGGAAACACCATATATTTT. Full variable domain (remainder filled in from reference TRBV28 and TRBJ1-3): DVKVTQSSRYLVKRTGEKVFLECVQDMDHENMFWYRQDPGLGLRLIYFSYDVKMKEKGDIPEGYSVSREKKERFSLILESASTNQTSMYLCASRPGGTGNTIYFGEGSWLTVV.

This clone appeared a single time. The chain is built from TRBV5-4 and TRBJ2-1; 9 nucleotides match TRBD1. Germline lookup yields CDR1 SGHNT and CDR2 YYREEE (reference sequence). The CDR3 spans 13 residues. The J segment lost 11 bases and the V segment lost 3 bases, leaving 6 bases of the junction unmatched. The CDR3 region has the DNA TGTGCCAGCAGCTCACAGGGGGCGGAACAGCAGTTCTTC. Amino acid sequence: CASSSQGAEQQFF.

This chain joins TRBV6-5 and TRBJ1-1; D is uncertain. V was cut by 8 bases and J by 1 base, with 14 bases left in between. Germline V gives CDR1 MNHEY, CDR2 SVGAGI. This CDR3 is 14 amino acids long. The chain's CDR3 is CASGSEVSNTEAFF. Written as DNA, the CDR3 is TGTGCCAGCGGGTCGGAGGTTTCGAACACTGAAGCTTTCTTT.